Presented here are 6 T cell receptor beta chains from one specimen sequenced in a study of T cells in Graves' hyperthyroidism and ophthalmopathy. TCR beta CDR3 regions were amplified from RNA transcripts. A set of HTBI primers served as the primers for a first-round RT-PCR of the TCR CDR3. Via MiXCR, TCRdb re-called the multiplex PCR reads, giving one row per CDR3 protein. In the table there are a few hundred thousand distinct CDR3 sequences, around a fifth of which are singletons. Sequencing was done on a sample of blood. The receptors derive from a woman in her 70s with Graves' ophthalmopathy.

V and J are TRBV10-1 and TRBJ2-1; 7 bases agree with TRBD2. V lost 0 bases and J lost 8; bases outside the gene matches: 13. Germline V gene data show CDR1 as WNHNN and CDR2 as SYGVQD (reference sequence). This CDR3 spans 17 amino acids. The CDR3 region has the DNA TGCGCCAGCAGTGAGTCGACCCTAGCGGCATCTAGGGATGAGCAGTTCTTC. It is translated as CASSESTLAASRDEQFF.

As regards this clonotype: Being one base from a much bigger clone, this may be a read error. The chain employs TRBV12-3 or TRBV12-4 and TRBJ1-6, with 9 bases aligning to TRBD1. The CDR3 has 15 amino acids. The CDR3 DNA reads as TGTGCCAGCAGCACAGGGGGCGCGTATAGTTCACCCCTCCACTTT. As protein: CASSTGGAYSSPLHF.

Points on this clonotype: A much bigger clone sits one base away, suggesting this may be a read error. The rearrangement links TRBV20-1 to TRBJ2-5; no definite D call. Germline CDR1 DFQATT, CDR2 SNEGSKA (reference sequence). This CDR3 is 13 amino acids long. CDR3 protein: CSARWVDQETQHF. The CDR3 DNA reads TGCAGTGCTAGATGGGTGGACCAAGAGACCCAGCACTTC.

CDR3 region: CASSLDSVYNEQFF. CDR3 bases: TGTGCCAGCAGCTTAGATTCTGTCTACAATGAGCAGTTCTTC. The chain uses TRBV11-2 and TRBJ2-1; no firm D call. The length of the CDR3 is 14 residues. Between the trimmed V and J ends, which lost 0 bases and 3 bases, there was a span of 6 bases. The germline gives CDR1 SGHAT, CDR2 FQNNGV.

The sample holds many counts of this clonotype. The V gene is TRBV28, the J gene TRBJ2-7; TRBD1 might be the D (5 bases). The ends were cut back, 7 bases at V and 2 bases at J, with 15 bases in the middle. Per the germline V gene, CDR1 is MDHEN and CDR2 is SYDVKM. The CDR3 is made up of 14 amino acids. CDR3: CASTPDKTTYEQYF. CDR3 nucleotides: TGTGCCAGCACCCCGGACAAGACCACCTACGAGCAGTACTTC.

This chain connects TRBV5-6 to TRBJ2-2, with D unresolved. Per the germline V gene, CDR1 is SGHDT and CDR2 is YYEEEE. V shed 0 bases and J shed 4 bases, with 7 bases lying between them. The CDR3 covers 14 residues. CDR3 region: CASSLVLSTGELFF. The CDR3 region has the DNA TGTGCCAGCAGCTTGGTTCTATCCACCGGGGAGCTGTTTTTT. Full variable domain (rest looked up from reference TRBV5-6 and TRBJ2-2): DAGVTQSPTHLIKTRGQQVTLRCSPKSGHDTVSWYQQALGQGPQFIFQYYEEEERQRGNFPDRFSGHQFPNYSSELNVNALLLGDSALYLCASSLVLSTGELFFGEGSRLTVL.